This T cell receptor delta chain was obtained from a study of gamma-delta T cells after stem cell transplantation. This clone was seen a handful of times. Different DNA sequences within this sample yield the same CDR3. The CDR3 is made up of 28 amino acids. V lost 2 bases to trimming and J lost 1 base; unmatched junction nucleotides: 41. The germline CDR1 and CDR2 sequences are TSWWSYY and QGS. TCRdb re-processed the RT-PCR reads via CATT. This sample has over 1,500 delta-chain clones; 3.5% to 5% occur once, and the top ten carry around 39%. The specimen sequenced was gamma-delta T cells. The clonotype originates from a human donor. It is not recorded whose cells these are; they may come from a transplant donor. This chain links TRDV1 with TRDJ1; 9 bases line up with TRDD3. CDR3: CALGEADLPSPPTGDTPLGFGTTDKLIF. CDR3 in DNA: TGTGCTCTTGGGGAAGCCGATCTTCCTTCTCCCCCAACTGGGGATACGCCTTTGGGGTTTGGAACCACCGATAAACTCATCTTT.